The clone carrying this TCR beta chain was found a few times. Its antigen is unknown. Prepared TCR beta cDNA libraries contained unique molecular identifiers. Between about 0.85 and 11 million T cells gave rise to a few hundred thousand cDNA molecules. MiXCR, applied by TCRdb to the PCR reads, yields one record per CDR3 protein. Of about 810,000 distinct CDR3 sequences in the sample, approximately 53% were seen once. The data are from a study of post-analysis software for immune sequencing data. Background on the study: Clinical courses comprised relapsing-remitting, secondary progressive and progressive-relapsing multiple sclerosis.

Germline loops: CDR1 SGHRS, CDR2 YFSETQ. V lost 4 bases and J lost 3; bases outside the gene matches: 9. The CDR3 runs 16 residues. Study-level findings and limits: Multiple sclerosis patients showed significantly lower normalized Chao1 diversity than controls did. Samples from one preparation batch, clustered by F measure, grouped strongly together. Patients carried roughly five TRBV segments more frequently than controls did, and TRBV5-6, TRBV5-1 and TRBV20-1 were among them.

The V call is TRBV5-1, the J call TRBJ1-3; 8 bases line up with TRBD1. The sequenced sample was blood. The source is a girl aged 5-17 years with multiple sclerosis. The CDR3: CASSAPSRGLGNTIYF. The CDR3, as DNA: TGCGCCAGCAGCGCCCCGTCCAGGGGGCTTGGAAACACCATATATTTT.